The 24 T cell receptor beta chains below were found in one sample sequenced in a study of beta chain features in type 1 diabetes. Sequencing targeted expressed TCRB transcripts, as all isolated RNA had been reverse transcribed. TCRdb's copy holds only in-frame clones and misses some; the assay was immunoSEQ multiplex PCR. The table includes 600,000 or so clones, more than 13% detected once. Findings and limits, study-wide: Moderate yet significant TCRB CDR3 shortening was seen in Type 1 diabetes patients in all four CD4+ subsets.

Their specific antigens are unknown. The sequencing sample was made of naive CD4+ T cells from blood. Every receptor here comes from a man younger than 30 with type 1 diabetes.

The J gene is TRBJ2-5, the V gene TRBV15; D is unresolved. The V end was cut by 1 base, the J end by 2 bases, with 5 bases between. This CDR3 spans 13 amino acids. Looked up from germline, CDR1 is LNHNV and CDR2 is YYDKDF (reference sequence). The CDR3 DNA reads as TGTGCCACCAGCAGAGTGGTTCAAGAGACCCAGTACTTC. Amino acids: CATSRVVQETQYF.

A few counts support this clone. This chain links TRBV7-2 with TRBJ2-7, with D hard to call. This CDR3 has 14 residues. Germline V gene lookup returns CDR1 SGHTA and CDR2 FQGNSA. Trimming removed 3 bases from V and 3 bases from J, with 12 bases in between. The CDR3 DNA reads TGTGCCAGCAGCTTTAAATCTGGAAACTACGAGCAGTACTTC. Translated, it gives CASSFKSGNYEQYF.

CDR3 DNA sequence: TGTGCCAGCCTCGGGGGGAGGGACACCGGGGAGCTGTTTTTT. Translating gives CASLGGRDTGELFF. The chain couples TRBV28 to TRBJ2-2; TRBD2 matches at 7 bases. The CDR3 has 14 residues. The junction had 6 bases not matched to a gene; V was cut back by 8 bases and J by 3 bases. CDR1 and CDR2 (germline): MDHEN, SYDVKM.

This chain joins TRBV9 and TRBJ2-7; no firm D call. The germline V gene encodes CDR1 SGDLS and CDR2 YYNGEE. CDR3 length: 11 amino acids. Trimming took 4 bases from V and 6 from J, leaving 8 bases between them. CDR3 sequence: CASSLYGEQYF. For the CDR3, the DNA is TGTGCCAGCAGCCTGTACGGCGAGCAGTACTTC.

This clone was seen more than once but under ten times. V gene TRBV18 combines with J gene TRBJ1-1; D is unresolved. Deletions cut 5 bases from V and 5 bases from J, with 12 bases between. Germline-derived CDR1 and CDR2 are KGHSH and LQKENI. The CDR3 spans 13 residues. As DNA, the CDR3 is TGTGCCAGCTCATCAACGGCCAGAACTGAAGCTTTCTTT. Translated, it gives CASSSTARTEAFF.

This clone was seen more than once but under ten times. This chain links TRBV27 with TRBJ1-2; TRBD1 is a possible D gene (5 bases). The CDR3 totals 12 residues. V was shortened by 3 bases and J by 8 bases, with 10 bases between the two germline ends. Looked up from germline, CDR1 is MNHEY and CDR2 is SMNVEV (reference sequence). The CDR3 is CASSFEGVGYTF. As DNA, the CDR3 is TGTGCCAGCAGTTTTGAAGGGGTGGGCTACACCTTC.

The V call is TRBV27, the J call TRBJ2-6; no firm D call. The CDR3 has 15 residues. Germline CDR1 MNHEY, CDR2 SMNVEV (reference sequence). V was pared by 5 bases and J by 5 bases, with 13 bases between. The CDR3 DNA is TGTGCCAGCAGTGCTTTACCCCAGAGGGCCAACGTCCTGACTTTC. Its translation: CASSALPQRANVLTF.

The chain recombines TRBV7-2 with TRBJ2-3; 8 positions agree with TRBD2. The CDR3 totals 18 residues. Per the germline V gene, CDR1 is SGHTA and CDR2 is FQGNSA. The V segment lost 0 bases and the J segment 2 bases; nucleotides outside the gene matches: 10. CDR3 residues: CASSLALVGGGSTDTQYF. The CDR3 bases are TGTGCCAGCAGCTTAGCCCTAGTGGGCGGGGGGTCCACAGATACGCAGTATTTT.

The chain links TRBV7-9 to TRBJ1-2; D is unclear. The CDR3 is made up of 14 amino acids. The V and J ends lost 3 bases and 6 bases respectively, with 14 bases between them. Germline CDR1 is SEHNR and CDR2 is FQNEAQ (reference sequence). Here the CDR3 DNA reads TGTGCCAGCAGCTTTGACCGACGTTCCCATGGCTACACCTTC. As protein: CASSFDRRSHGYTF.

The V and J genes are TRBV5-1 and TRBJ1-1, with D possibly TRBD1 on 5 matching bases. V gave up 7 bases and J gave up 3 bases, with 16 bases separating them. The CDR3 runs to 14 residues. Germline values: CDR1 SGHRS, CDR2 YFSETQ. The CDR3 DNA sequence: TGCGCCAGCTCCCTGGGACGGTGGGACACTGAAGCTTTCTTT. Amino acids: CASSLGRWDTEAFF. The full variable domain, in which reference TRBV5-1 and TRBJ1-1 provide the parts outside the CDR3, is KAGVTQTPRYLIKTRGQQVTLSCSPISGHRSVSWYQQTPGQGLQFLFEYFSETQRNKGNFPGRFSGRQFSNSRSEMNVSTLELGDSALYLCASSLGRWDTEAFFGQGTRLTVV.

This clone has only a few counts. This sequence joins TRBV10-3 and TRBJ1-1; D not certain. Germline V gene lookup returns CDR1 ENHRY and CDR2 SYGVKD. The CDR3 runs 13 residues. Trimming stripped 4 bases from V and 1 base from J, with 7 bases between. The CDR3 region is CAISAQQNTEAFF. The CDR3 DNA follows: TGTGCCATCAGTGCGCAGCAGAACACTGAAGCTTTCTTT.

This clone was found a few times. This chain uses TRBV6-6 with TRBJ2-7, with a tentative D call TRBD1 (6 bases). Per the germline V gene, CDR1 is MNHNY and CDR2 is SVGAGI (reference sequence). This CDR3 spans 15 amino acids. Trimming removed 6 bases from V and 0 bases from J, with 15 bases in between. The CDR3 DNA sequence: TGTGCCAGCAGAGACCGGGACAAAAGCTCCTACGAGCAGTACTTC. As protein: CASRDRDKSSYEQYF.

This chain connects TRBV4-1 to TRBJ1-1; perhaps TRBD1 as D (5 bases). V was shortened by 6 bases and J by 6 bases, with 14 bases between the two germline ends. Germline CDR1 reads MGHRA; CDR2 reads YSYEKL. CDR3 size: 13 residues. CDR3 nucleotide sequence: TGCGCCAGCAGGGGGGTCGGGCAGCCTGAAGCTTTCTTT. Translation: CASRGVGQPEAFF.

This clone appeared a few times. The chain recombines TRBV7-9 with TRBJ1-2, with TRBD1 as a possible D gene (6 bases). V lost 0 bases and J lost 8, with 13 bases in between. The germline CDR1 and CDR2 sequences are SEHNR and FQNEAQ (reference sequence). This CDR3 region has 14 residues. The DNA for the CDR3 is TGTGCCAGCAGCTTAGCGTCTACAGGGAACGGCTACACCTTC. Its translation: CASSLASTGNGYTF.

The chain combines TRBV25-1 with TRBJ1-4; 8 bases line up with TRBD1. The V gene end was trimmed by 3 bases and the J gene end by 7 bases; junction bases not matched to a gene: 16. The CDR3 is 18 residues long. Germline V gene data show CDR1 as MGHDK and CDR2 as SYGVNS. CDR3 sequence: CASSDPGQGGRHGEKLFF. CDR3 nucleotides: TGTGCCAGCAGTGATCCCGGACAGGGAGGGCGTCATGGTGAAAAACTGTTTTTT.

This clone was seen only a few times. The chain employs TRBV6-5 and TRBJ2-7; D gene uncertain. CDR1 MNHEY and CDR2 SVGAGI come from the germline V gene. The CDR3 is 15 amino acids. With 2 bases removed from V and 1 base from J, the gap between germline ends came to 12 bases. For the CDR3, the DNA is TGTGCCAGCAGTTACCGTGGGATATCATCCTACGAGCAGTACTTC. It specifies CASSYRGISSYEQYF.

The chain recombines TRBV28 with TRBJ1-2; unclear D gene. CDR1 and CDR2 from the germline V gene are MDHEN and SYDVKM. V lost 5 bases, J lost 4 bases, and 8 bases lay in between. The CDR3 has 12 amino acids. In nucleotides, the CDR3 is TGTGCCAGCAGTATCTTTGGCTATGGCTACACCTTC. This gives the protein CASSIFGYGYTF.

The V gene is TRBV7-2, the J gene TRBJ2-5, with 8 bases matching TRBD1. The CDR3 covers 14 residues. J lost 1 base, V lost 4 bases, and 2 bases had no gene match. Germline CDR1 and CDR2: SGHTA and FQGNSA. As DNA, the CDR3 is TGTGCCAGCAGCTCGACAGGGGCCCAAGAGACCCAGTACTTC. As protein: CASSSTGAQETQYF.

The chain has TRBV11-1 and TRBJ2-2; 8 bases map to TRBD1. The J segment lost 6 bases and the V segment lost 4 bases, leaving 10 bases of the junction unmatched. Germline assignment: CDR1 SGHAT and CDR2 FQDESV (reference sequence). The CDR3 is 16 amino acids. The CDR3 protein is CASSSGTGRAPGELFF. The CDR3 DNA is TGTGCCAGCAGCTCAGGGACAGGACGAGCCCCCGGGGAGCTGTTTTTT.

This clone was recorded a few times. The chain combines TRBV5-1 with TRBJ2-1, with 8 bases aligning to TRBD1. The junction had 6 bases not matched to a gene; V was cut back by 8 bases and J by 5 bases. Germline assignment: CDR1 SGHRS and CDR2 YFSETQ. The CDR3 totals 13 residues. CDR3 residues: CASRTGTDNEQFF. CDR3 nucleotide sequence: TGCGCCAGTCGGACAGGGACCGACAATGAGCAGTTCTTC.

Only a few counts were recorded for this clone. CDR3 sequence: CASSFSMNTEAFF. CDR3 nucleotides: TGTGCCAGCAGTTTCTCTATGAACACTGAAGCTTTCTTT. V is TRBV27 and J is TRBJ1-1; D remains unclear. The germline gives CDR1 MNHEY, CDR2 SMNVEV (reference sequence). V was cut by 3 bases and J by 0 bases, with 5 bases left in between. The CDR3 has 13 amino acids.

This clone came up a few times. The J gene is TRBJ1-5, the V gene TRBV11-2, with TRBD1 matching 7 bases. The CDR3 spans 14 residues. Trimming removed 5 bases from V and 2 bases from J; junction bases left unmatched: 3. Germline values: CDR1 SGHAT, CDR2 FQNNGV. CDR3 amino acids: CASSHGQGNQPQHF. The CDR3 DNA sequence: TGTGCCAGCAGCCATGGACAGGGCAATCAGCCCCAGCATTTT.

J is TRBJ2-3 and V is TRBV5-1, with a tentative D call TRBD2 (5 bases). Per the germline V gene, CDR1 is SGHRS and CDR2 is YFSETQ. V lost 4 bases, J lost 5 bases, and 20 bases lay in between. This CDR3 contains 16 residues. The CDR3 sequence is CASSPGRPERVDTQYF. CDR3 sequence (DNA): TGCGCCAGCAGCCCAGGACGGCCCGAGAGGGTAGATACGCAGTATTTT.

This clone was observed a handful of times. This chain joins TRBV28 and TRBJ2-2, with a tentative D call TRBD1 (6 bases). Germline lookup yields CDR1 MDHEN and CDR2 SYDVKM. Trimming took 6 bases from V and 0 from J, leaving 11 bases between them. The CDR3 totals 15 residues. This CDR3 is CASRTQGPNTGELFF. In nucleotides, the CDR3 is TGTGCCAGCAGAACACAGGGCCCGAACACCGGGGAGCTGTTTTTT.